This T cell receptor beta chain was sequenced during a study of blood T cell repertoires in COVID-19. Turning to the study itself: Some COVID-19 samples were acute and others convalescent; all came from the United States, Italy and Spain. Sources were T cells, B-cell-depleted T cells, or PBMCs; the material itself was cDNA or gDNA.

The authors' processing: By means of reference gene primer amplification, nucleated cell counts were estimated. TCRdb's copy holds only in-frame clones and misses some; the assay was immunoSEQ multiplex PCR. V, J and clone size derive from that table, while D and trimming were established from the DNA sequence. The repertoire holds some 60,000 clones, with 90% as singletons. The sample comprised peripheral blood. This receptor was taken from a man aged 35-49 years with acute or convalescent COVID-19.

The chain's CDR3 is CASSVGTNQETQYF. The CDR3 coding sequence is TGTGCCAGCAGCGTAGGGACTAACCAAGAGACCCAGTACTTC. The rearrangement joins TRBV5-5 to TRBJ2-5; 7 nucleotides agree with TRBD2. Germline V gene data show CDR1 as SGHKS and CDR2 as YYEKEE (reference sequence). The CDR3 length is 14 residues. The V gene end was trimmed by 4 bases and the J gene end by 0 bases; junction bases not matched to a gene: 3.